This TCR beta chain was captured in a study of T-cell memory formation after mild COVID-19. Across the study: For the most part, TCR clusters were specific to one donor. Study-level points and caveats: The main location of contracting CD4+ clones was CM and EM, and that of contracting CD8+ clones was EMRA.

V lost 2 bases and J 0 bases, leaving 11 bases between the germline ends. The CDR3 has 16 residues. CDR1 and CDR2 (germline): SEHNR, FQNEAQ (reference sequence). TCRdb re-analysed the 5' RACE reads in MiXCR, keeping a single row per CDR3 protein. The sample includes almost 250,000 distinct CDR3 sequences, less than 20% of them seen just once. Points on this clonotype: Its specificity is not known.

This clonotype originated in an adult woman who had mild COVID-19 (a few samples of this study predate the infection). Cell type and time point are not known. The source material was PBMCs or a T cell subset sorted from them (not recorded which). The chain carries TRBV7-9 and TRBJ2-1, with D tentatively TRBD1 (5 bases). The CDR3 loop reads CASSLPRDSSYNEQFF. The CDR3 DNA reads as TGTGCCAGCAGCTTACCCAGGGATTCCTCCTACAATGAGCAGTTCTTC.